This T cell receptor beta chain stems from a study of response to subunit inactivated influenza vaccine. Study-wide findings and caveats: Researchers suggested that each seasonal influenza vaccination recruits few new T cells.

The CDR3 consists of 15 residues. V lost 7 bases to trimming and J lost 3 bases; unmatched junction nucleotides: 4. Each CDR3 protein is one row after TCRdb ran MiXCR on the RT-PCR reads. The data contain 590,000 or so distinct CDR3 sequences, 14% of them singletons. Regarding this clonotype: Its antigen is currently unknown.

The receptor's source is a man in his fifties or sixties who received an inactivated influenza vaccine. V usage is TRBV12-3 or TRBV12-4 and J usage is TRBJ2-1; 12 nucleotides line up with TRBD2. The sequencing used PBMCs from blood, collected around 15 days before vaccination. Written as DNA, the CDR3 is TGTGCCAGCACCCGGACTAGCGGGAACTACAATGAGCAGTTCTTC. Translating it yields CASTRTSGNYNEQFF.